This T cell receptor beta chain was retrieved from a study of T cells in localized non-small cell lung cancer. The junction had 6 bases not matched to a gene; V was cut back by 5 bases and J by 5 bases. CDR1 is SGHTA, CDR2 FQGTGA, per germline. CDR3 length equals 15 residues. TCRdb's table, derived via immunoSEQ multiplex PCR, lists solely in-frame clones and lacks some. The sample holds around 130,000 clones, 70% to 90% seen once. This clone showed up just a few times. As yet, its antigen is unknown. General study points: Compared with tumor, uninvolved adjacent lung displayed greater T cell clonality, ranking highest overall.

The source was peripheral blood, collected before any cancer treatment. The rearrangement joins TRBV7-3 to TRBJ2-2; the match to TRBD2 covers 9 bases. The receptor's source is a female donor of 60 years or more with stage I lung adenocarcinoma. CDR3 in amino acids: CASSGSGSRTGELFF. DNA of the CDR3: TGTGCCAGCAGCGGTAGCGGGAGCCGGACCGGGGAGCTGTTTTTT.